This section outlines one T cell receptor beta chain sequence together with its context. V shed 5 bases, J shed 9 bases, and the junction held 12 bases outside the gene matches. The CDR3 is 14 amino acids. Germline V lookup: CDR1 MDHEN, CDR2 SYDVKM. The sample originates from a study of blood T cell repertoires in COVID-19. Original handling: How many nucleated cells were present was estimated from reference gene primer amplification. Sequenced by immunoSEQ multiplex PCR; TCRdb stores in-frame clones only, minus some. V and J calls and clone size are as listed in that table; D and trimming were resolved from the DNA. The sample consists of 110,000 or so clones, around 80% of them appearing once.

Sequenced sample: peripheral blood. The chain has TRBV28 and TRBJ1-1; 7 bases agree with TRBD1. The clonotype was recovered from a human donor in a cohort sampled during active or convalescent COVID-19. CDR3: CASSPSGTVFKAFF. CDR3 in DNA: TGTGCCAGCAGTCCGTCCGGGACAGTTTTTAAAGCTTTCTTT.